What follows are 9 T cell receptor beta chains derived from one specimen sequenced in a study of CDR3 diversity in severe acne. TCRdb fed the PCR reads into MiXCR, producing one record per CDR3 protein. The profile shows roughly 100,000 distinct CDR3 sequences, 51% of them singletons. The sequenced sample consisted of blood. The receptors derive from a male donor with acne.

In this sample, this clonotype turned up many times. The CDR3, as DNA: TGCAGTGCTAGACCCCTCCAAAAGGACGTCTATGGAAAACTGTTTTTT. This encodes CSARPLQKDVYGKLFF. This rearrangement joins TRBV20-1 to TRBJ1-4; D gene unclear. The CDR3 loop spans 16 amino acids. The germline V and J ends were trimmed by 2 bases and 10 bases, with 23 bases remaining between them. CDR1 and CDR2 from the germline V gene are DFQATT and SNEGSKA (reference sequence).

The sample holds a few counts of this clonotype. The gene calls are TRBV3-1 and TRBJ2-4, with D perhaps matching TRBD2 (6 bases). Per germline, CDR1 LGHDT and CDR2 YNNKEL (reference sequence). The germline V and J ends were trimmed by 4 bases and 6 bases, with 16 bases remaining between them. This CDR3 is built from 15 residues. CDR3 residues: CASSPTTRTSNIQYF. CDR3 DNA: TGTGCCAGCAGCCCTACGACTAGGACATCAAACATTCAGTACTTC. The whole variable domain, remainder taken from reference TRBV3-1 and TRBJ2-4, is DTAVSQTPKYLVTQMGNDKSIKCEQNLGHDTMYWYKQDSKKFLKIMFSYNNKELIINETVPNRFSPKSPDKAHLNLHINSLELGDSAVYFCASSPTTRTSNIQYFGAGTRLSVL.

This chain uses TRBV24-1 with TRBJ2-5; 7 bases match TRBD2. CDR3 size: 15 residues. J gave up 2 bases and V 3 bases, and 5 bases lay outside the gene matches. Germline CDR1 reads KGHDR; CDR2 reads SFDVKD. The chain's CDR3 is CATSDHRLAQETQYF. The CDR3 nucleotides are TGTGCCACCAGTGATCATCGACTAGCTCAAGAGACCCAGTACTTC.

Note on this clonotype: An end of the junction differs from the germline gene, which may be a read error. The chain carries TRBV5-1 and TRBJ2-5; possibly TRBD1 or TRBD2 for D (5 bases each). Germline lookup yields CDR1 SGHRS and CDR2 YFSETQ. The CDR3 is 16 residues long. The CDR3: CASSLAGWRVQETQCF. DNA of the CDR3: TGCGCCAGCAGCTTGGCCGGTTGGCGGGTACAGGAGACCCAGTGCTTC.

This chain links TRBV12-3 or TRBV12-4 with TRBJ1-1; D may be TRBD1 (5 bases). The CDR3 is 16 residues long. The V and J ends lost 8 bases and 2 bases respectively, with 21 bases between them. CDR3 nucleotides: TGTGCCAGCTTCGCGGGACTCCGAGAGCCAAACACTGAAGCTTTCTTT. Translating gives CASFAGLREPNTEAFF.

This clonotype was seen at least ten times. The rearrangement joins TRBV9 to TRBJ1-5, with D tentatively TRBD1 (6 bases). Between the trimmed V and J ends, which lost 3 bases and 1 base, there was a span of 11 bases. The germline V gene encodes CDR1 SGDLS and CDR2 YYNGEE. The CDR3 consists of 15 residues. The CDR3 DNA is TGTGCCAGCAGCGCCGGGGGCTTAAGCAATCAGCCCCAGCATTTT. It specifies CASSAGGLSNQPQHF.

Notes on this clonotype: Germline is not matched at one junction end, which may reflect a read error. This chain links TRBV2 with TRBJ1-4; no reliable D call. The CDR3 runs to 14 residues. CDR1 and CDR2 from the germline V gene are SNHLY and FYNNEI. In DNA, the CDR3 is TGTGCCAACAGTGAAGGGCGGATTAATGAAAAACTGTTTTTT. This encodes CANSEGRINEKLFF. Full variable domain (missing parts from reference TRBV2 and TRBJ1-4): EPEVTQTPSHQVTQMGQEVILRCVPISNHLYFYWYRQILGQKVEFLVSFYNNEISEKSEIFDDQFSVERPDGSNFTLKIRSTKLEDSAMYFCANSEGRINEKLFFGSGTQLSVL.

The chain is built from TRBV6-6 and TRBJ1-5; D is perhaps TRBD1 (5 bases). The CDR3 length is 16 residues. Per germline, CDR1 MNHNY and CDR2 SVGAGI (reference sequence). Trimming took off 6 bases at V and 0 bases at J, with 15 bases between the two ends. CDR3 nucleotides: TGTGCCAGCAGGGCCGGGGCGGCCTATAGCAATCAGCCCCAGCATTTT. This codes for CASRAGAAYSNQPQHF.

The CDR3: CAIPGLAGGYTQYF. DNA of the CDR3: TGTGCCATCCCGGGACTAGCGGGCGGGTATACGCAGTATTTT. The V gene is TRBV25-1, the J gene TRBJ2-3; 12 bases line up with TRBD2. This CDR3 has 14 amino acids. V shed 10 bases and J 7 bases; nucleotides not matched to a gene: 9. CDR1 MGHDK and CDR2 SYGVNS come from the germline V gene.